The T cell receptor (beta chain) described here comes from a study of blood T cell repertoires in COVID-19. Study overall: COVID-19 samples from acute and convalescent phases originated in the United States, Italy and Spain. Nucleic acid was either cDNA or gDNA, and it came from T cells, B-cell-depleted T cells, or PBMCs.

Source study methods: Amplifying reference gene primers gave estimates of nucleated cell counts. The method was immunoSEQ multiplex PCR; TCRdb's version includes in-frame clones alone and lacks a portion of them. V, J and clone size derive from that table, while D and trimming were established from the DNA sequence. The table includes tens of thousands of clones, approximately 85% detected once. The CDR3 is 16 amino acids. CDR1 is LNHDA and CDR2 is SQIVND in the germline V gene (reference sequence). Trimming stripped 1 base from V and 4 bases from J, with 14 bases between. The sequencing sample was made of peripheral blood. The receptor was isolated from a human donor in a cohort sampled during active COVID-19. The chain couples TRBV19 to TRBJ1-5; D gene unclear. The CDR3 spells CASSIGKQNWNQPQHF. The CDR3, as DNA: TGTGCCAGTAGTATAGGTAAACAGAATTGGAATCAGCCCCAGCATTTT.